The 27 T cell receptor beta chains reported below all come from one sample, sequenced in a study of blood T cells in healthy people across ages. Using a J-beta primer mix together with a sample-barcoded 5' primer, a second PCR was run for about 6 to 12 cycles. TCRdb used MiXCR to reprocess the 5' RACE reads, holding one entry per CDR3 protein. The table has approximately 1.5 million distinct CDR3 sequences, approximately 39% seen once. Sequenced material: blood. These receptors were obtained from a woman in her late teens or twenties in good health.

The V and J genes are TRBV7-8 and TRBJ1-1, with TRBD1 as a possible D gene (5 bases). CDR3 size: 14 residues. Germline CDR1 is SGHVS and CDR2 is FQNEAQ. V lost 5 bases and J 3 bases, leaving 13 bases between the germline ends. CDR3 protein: CASSPPSGYTEAFF. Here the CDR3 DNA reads TGTGCCAGCAGCCCCCCCTCAGGGTACACTGAAGCTTTCTTT.

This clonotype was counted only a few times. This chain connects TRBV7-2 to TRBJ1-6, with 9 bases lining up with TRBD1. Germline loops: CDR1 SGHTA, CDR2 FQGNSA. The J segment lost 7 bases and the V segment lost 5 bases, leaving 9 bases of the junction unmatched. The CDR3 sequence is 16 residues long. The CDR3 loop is CASSLTSGQGNSPLHF. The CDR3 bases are TGTGCCAGCAGCCTAACCTCGGGACAGGGAAATTCACCCCTCCACTTT.

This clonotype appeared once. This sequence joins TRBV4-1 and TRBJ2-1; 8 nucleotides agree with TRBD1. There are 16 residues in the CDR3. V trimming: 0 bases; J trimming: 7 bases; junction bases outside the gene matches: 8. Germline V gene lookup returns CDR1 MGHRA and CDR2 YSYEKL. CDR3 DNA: TGCGCCAGCAGCCAAGATTCGGGACAGGTGAGGAATGAGCAGTTCTTC. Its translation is CASSQDSGQVRNEQFF.

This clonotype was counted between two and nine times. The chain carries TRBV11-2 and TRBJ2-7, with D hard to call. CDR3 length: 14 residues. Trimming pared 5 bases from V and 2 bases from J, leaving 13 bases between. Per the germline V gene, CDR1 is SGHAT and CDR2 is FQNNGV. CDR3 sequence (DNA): TGTGCCAGCAGCCAACATTTCGTCCCCTACGAGCAGTACTTC. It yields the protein CASSQHFVPYEQYF.

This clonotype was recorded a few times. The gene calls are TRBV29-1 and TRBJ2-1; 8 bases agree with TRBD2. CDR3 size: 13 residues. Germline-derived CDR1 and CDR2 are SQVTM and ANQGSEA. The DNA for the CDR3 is TGCAGGGGGGGGACTAGGAATAGTGGTGAGCAGTTCTTC. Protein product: CRGGTRNSGEQFF.

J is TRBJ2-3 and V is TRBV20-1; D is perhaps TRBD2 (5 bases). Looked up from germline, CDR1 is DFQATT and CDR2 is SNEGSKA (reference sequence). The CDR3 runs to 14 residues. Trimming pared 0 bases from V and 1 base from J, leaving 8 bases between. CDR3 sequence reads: CSARESSGTDTQYF. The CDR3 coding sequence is TGCAGTGCTAGAGAGAGTAGCGGCACAGATACGCAGTATTTT.

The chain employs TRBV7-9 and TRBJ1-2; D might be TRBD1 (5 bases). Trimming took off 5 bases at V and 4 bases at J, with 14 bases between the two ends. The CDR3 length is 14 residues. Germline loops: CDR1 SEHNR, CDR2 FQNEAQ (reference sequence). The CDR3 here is CASSAFRAPYGYTF. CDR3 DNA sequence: TGTGCCAGCAGCGCGTTCAGGGCCCCCTATGGCTACACCTTC.

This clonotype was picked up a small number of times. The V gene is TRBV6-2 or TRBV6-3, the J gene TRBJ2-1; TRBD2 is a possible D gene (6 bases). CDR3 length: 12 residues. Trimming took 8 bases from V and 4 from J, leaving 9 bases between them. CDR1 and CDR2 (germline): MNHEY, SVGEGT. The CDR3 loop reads CASGTHYNEQFF. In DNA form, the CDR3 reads TGTGCCAGCGGGACTCATTACAATGAGCAGTTCTTC.

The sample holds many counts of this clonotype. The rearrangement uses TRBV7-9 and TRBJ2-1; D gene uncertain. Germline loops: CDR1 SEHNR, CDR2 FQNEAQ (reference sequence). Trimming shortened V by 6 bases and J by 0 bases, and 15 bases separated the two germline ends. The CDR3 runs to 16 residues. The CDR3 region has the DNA TGTGCCAGCAGTCCCCCCGGCGGAAGCTCCTACAATGAGCAGTTCTTC. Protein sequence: CASSPPGGSSYNEQFF.

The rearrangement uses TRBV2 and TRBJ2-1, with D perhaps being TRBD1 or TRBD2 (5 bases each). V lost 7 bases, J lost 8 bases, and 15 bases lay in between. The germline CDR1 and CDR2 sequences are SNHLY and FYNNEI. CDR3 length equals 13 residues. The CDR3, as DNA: TGTGCCAGCACTCTCGAGGGGTACGATGAGCAGTTCTTC. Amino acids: CASTLEGYDEQFF.

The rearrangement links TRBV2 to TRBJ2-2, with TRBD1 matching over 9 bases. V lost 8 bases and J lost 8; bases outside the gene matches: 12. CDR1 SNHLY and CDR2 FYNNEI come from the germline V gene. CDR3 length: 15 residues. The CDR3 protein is CASDSTGGAVGELFF. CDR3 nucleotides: TGTGCCAGCGATTCCACAGGGGGCGCGGTGGGGGAGCTGTTTTTT.

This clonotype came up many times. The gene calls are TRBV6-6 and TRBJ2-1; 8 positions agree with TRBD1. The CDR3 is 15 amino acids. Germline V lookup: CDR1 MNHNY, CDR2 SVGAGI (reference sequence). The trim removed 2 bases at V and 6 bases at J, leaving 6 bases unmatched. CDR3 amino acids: CASSYGQGARNEQFF. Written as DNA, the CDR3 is TGTGCCAGCAGTTACGGCCAGGGGGCTCGCAATGAGCAGTTCTTC.

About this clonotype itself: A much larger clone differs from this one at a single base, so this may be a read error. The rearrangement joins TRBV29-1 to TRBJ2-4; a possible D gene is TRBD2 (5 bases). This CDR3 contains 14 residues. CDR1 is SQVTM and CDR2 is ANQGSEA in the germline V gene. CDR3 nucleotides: TGCAGCGTTGGGTCAGCACGGGGTAAAAGCATTCAGTACTTC. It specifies CSVGSARGKSIQYF.

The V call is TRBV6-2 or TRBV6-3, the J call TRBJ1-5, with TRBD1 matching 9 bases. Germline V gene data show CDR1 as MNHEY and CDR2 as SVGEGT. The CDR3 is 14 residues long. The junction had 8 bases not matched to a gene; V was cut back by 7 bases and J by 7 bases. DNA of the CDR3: TGTGCCAGCACTTGGGACAGGGCCAAGCAGCCCCAGCATTTT. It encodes CASTWDRAKQPQHF.

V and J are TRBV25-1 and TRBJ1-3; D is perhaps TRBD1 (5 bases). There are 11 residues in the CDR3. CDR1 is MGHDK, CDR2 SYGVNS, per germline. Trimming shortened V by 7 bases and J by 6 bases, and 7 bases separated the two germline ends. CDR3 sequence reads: CASMGVNTIYF. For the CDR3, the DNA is TGTGCCAGCATGGGGGTAAACACCATATATTTT.

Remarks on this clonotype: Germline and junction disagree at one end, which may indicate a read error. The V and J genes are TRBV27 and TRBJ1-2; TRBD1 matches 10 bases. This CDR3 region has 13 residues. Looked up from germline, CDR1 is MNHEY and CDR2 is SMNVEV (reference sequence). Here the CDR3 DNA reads TGTGCCAACAGTTTTAGGACAGGGGGACGCTACACCTTC. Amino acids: CANSFRTGGRYTF.

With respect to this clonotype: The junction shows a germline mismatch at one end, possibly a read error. The CDR3 DNA sequence: TGTACCAGCAGCTTGGCCGCCCCACGGGAGACCCAGTACTTC. Its translation: CTSSLAAPRETQYF. The V call is TRBV5-4, the J call TRBJ2-7; no clear D. TRBJ2-5 matches the DNA end more closely, so the J call is doubtful. This CDR3 comprises 14 residues. Germline V gives CDR1 SGHNT, CDR2 YYREEE (reference sequence).

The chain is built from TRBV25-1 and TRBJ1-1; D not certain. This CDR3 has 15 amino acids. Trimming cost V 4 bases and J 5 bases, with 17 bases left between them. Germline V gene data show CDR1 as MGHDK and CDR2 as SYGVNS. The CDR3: CASSAIPGRRTEAFF. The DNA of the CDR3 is TGTGCCAGCAGTGCAATTCCCGGGCGACGGACTGAAGCTTTCTTT.

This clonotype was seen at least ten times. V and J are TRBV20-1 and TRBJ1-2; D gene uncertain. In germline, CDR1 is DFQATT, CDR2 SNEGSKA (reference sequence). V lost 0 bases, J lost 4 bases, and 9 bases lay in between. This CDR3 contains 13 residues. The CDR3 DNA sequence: TGCAGTGCTAGAGAAAGGACGGCCTATGGCTACACCTTC. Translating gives CSARERTAYGYTF.

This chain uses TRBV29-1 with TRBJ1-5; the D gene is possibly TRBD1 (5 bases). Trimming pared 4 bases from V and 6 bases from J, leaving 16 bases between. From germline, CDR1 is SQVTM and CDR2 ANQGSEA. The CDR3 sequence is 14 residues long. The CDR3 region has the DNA TGCAGCGTTGGGGGGTGGGGGTCCGGTCAGCCCCAGCATTTT. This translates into CSVGGWGSGQPQHF.

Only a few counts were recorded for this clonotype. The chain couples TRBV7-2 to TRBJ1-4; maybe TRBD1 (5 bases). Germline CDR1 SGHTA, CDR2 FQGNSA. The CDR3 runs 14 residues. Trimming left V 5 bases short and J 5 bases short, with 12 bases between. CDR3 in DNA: TGTGCCAGCAGCCCGGGACCGAGCAATGAAAAACTGTTTTTT. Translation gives CASSPGPSNEKLFF.

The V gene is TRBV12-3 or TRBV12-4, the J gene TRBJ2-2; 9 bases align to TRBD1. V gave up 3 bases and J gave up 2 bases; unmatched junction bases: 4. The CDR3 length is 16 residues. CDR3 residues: CASSFWDRANTGELFF. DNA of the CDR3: TGTGCCAGCAGTTTTTGGGACAGGGCAAACACCGGGGAGCTGTTTTTT.

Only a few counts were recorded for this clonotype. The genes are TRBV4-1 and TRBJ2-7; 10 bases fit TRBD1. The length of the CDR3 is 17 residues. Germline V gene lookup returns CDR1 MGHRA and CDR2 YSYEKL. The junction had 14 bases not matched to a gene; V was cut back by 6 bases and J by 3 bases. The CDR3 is CASSPKAGTGAHYEQYF. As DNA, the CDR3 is TGCGCCAGCAGTCCCAAAGCCGGGACAGGGGCCCACTACGAGCAGTACTTC.

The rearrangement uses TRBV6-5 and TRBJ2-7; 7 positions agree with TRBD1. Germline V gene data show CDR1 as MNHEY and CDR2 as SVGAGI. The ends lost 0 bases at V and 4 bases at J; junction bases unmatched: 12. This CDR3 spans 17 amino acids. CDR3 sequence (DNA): TGTGCCAGCAGTTACTCTCCCGGACAGGTCCGCAATTACGAGCAGTACTTC. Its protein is CASSYSPGQVRNYEQYF.

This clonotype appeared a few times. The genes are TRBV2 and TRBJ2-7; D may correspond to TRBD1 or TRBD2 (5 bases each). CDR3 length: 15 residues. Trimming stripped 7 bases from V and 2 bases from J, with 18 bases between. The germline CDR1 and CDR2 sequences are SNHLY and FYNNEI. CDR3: CASTKNRDGAYEQYF. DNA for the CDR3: TGTGCCAGCACCAAAAACCGGGACGGGGCCTACGAGCAGTACTTC.

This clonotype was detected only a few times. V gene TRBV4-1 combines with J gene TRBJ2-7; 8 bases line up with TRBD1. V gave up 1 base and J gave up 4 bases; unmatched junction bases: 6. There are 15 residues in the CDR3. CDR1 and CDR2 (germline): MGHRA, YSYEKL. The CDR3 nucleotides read TGCGCCAGCAGCCAAGCCCCAGGGGGCACATACGAGCAGTACTTC. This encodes CASSQAPGGTYEQYF.

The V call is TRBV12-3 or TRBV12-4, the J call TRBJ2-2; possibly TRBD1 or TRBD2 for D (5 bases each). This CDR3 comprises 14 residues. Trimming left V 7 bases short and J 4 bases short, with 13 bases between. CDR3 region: CASNSWGSTGELFF. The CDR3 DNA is TGTGCCAGCAACTCCTGGGGGAGCACCGGGGAGCTGTTTTTT.